Shown below are 9 T cell receptor beta chains from a single sample sequenced in a study of T-cell reconstitution after alpha-beta-depleted transplantation in children. The library targeted TCRbeta and was prepared with unique molecular identifiers. Each CDR3 protein gets one entry after TCRdb re-called the PCR reads with MiXCR. The table has approximately 89,000 distinct CDR3 sequences, around 15% seen once. Specimen: PBMCs, mostly from graft donor cells, collected 180 days after TCRalphabeta/CD19-depleted stem cell transplant. Receptors originate from a male patient aged 2-15 years who had a stem cell transplant for acute lymphoblastic leukemia, so the T cells may come from the graft donor.

This clonotype has a handful of counts. The chain recombines TRBV20-1 with TRBJ2-5, with D uncertain. The CDR3 covers 14 residues. Germline V lookup: CDR1 DFQATT, CDR2 SNEGSKA (reference sequence). The ends were cut back, 0 bases at V and 0 bases at J, with 8 bases in the middle. CDR3 in DNA: TGCAGTGCTAGAGAGGGTAGGGACCAAGAGACCCAGTACTTC. This codes for CSAREGRDQETQYF.

The chain uses TRBV5-1 and TRBJ2-1; a possible D gene is TRBD1 (6 bases). Germline V gene data show CDR1 as SGHRS and CDR2 as YFSETQ. The length of the CDR3 is 15 residues. The V end lost 4 bases, the J end lost 0 bases, and 11 bases lay between the germline ends. This chain's CDR3 is CASSEAGDSYNEQFF. CDR3 DNA sequence: TGCGCCAGCAGCGAGGCAGGGGACTCCTACAATGAGCAGTTCTTC.

This clonotype turned up a few times. The chain employs TRBV7-9 and TRBJ1-2; 8 positions match TRBD1. The CDR3 covers 15 residues. With V trimmed by 5 bases and J by 1 base, 6 bases remained unmatched. The germline CDR1 and CDR2 sequences are SEHNR and FQNEAQ (reference sequence). The CDR3 bases are TGTGCCAGCAGCCCGCAGGGGGCGCTTAACTATGGCTACACCTTC. It codes for CASSPQGALNYGYTF. The variable domain in full, completed from reference TRBV7-9 and TRBJ1-2, reads DTGVSQNPRHKITKRGQNVTFRCDPISEHNRLYWYRQTLGQGPEFLTYFQNEAQLEKSRLLSDRFSAERPKGSFSTLEIQRTEQGDSAMYLCASSPQGALNYGYTFGSGTRLTVV.

This clonotype was picked up a small number of times. This chain joins TRBV4-3 and TRBJ2-1, with D perhaps matching TRBD1 or TRBD2 (5 bases each). This CDR3 region has 17 residues. Trimming pared 0 bases from V and 0 bases from J, leaving 12 bases between. The V gene's germline CDR1 is LGHNA and CDR2 YSLEER. The DNA for the CDR3 is TGCGCCAGCAGCCAAGATAGGGCCGGGACCTCCTACAATGAGCAGTTCTTC. Translating it yields CASSQDRAGTSYNEQFF.

This clonotype was observed at least ten times. This chain joins TRBV20-1 and TRBJ2-5; D tentatively fits TRBD1 or TRBD2 (6 bases each). Trimming cost V 3 bases and J 4 bases, with 12 bases left between them. This CDR3 comprises 13 residues. Germline loops: CDR1 DFQATT, CDR2 SNEGSKA (reference sequence). CDR3 DNA sequence: TGCAGTGCTAGGTCGGGGGCCGGAGAGACCCAGTACTTC. Residues: CSARSGAGETQYF.

This clonotype was observed many times. V gene TRBV12-3 or TRBV12-4 combines with J gene TRBJ1-1; D not certain. Trimming removed 3 bases at V and 11 bases at J, with 16 bases between. The CDR3 extends over 13 amino acids. The CDR3 is CASSFDNLTPAFF. CDR3 nucleotide sequence: TGTGCCAGCAGTTTCGACAACCTTACTCCGGCTTTCTTT.

The chain couples TRBV29-1 to TRBJ1-3; the D gene is possibly TRBD1 (6 bases). Germline V CDR1 and CDR2: SQVTM, ANQGSEA. Deletions cut 0 bases from V and 0 bases from J, with 18 bases between. The CDR3 totals 18 residues. CDR3 residues: CSVEDTEGGSDSGNTIYF. In DNA, the CDR3 is TGCAGCGTTGAAGATACGGAAGGGGGGTCCGACTCTGGAAACACCATATATTTT. The whole variable domain, filled in from reference TRBV29-1 and TRBJ1-3, reads SAVISQKPSRDICQRGTSLTIQCQVDSQVTMMFWYRQQPGQSLTLIATANQGSEATYESGFVIDKFPISRPNLTFSTLTVSNMSPEDSSIYLCSVEDTEGGSDSGNTIYFGEGSWLTVV.

The V call is TRBV6-5, the J call TRBJ1-4; 7 bases are a match to TRBD1. The CDR3 loop spans 15 amino acids. Germline CDR1 is MNHEY and CDR2 is SVGAGI. Trimming removed 0 bases from V and 5 bases from J; junction bases left unmatched: 3. The CDR3 region has the DNA TGTGCCAGCAGTTACTCGACAGGGATAAATGAAAAACTGTTTTTT. Amino acid sequence: CASSYSTGINEKLFF.

The chain has TRBV5-1 and TRBJ2-6, with 10 nucleotides matching TRBD1. The CDR3 length is 18 residues. V gave up 0 bases and J gave up 1 base; unmatched junction bases: 4. Germline V CDR1 and CDR2: SGHRS, YFSETQ. Here the CDR3 reads CASSLATGGESGANVLTF. The CDR3 coding sequence is TGCGCCAGCAGCTTGGCGACAGGGGGCGAGTCTGGGGCCAACGTCCTGACTTTC.